The 25 T cell receptor beta chains below all came from one sample that was sequenced in a study of T cell repertoires in cytomegalovirus infection. MiXCR was run by TCRdb on the reads, yielding one entry per CDR3 protein. The sample shows roughly 990,000 distinct CDR3 sequences, roughly a third of them seen only once. No cognate antigen is known for these TCRs. Sequencing used cultured CD8+ T cells from PBMCs, obtained from culture after CMV antigen stimulation. The receptors here all came from a human donor in good health (CMV status not recorded). Some clones in this sample may be carry-over from other donors' samples.

This clonotype was detected a few times. The rearrangement joins TRBV7-8 to TRBJ2-5, with D possibly matching TRBD1 (5 bases). The CDR3 contains 17 residues. Germline-derived CDR1 and CDR2 are SGHVS and FQNEAQ. The ends were cut back, 1 base at V and 5 bases at J, with 20 bases in the middle. CDR3 in amino acids: CASSLDVPDTLGETQYF. CDR3 DNA sequence: TGTGCCAGCAGCTTAGATGTACCGGACACTCTAGGGGAGACCCAGTACTTC.

For this clonotype: This may arise from a read error, as a much more abundant clone is one base away. The chain employs TRBV7-8 and TRBJ2-2; perhaps TRBD2 as D (6 bases). This CDR3 is 15 amino acids long. Germline V gives CDR1 SGHVS, CDR2 FQNEAQ. CDR3 residues: CASSLNPTITGGLFF. As DNA, the CDR3 is TGTGCCAGCAGCTTAAACCCTACCATCACCGGGGGGCTGTTTTTT.

The rearrangement links TRBV2 to TRBJ2-4; D gene uncertain. Trimming removed 3 bases from V and 0 bases from J, with 9 bases in between. The CDR3 covers 15 residues. Germline V lookup: CDR1 SNHLY, CDR2 FYNNEI. The CDR3 bases are TGTGCCAGCAGTGATTCGGTCTTAGCCAAAAACATTCAGTACTTC. Residues: CASSDSVLAKNIQYF.

This clonotype was counted between two and nine times. One end of the junction does not line up with germline, which may come from a read error. This chain connects TRBV28 to TRBJ1-5; D is possibly TRBD1 (6 bases). CDR3 length equals 16 residues. CDR1 MDHEN and CDR2 SYDVKM come from the germline V gene. As DNA, the CDR3 is TGTGCCAGCCAGGATGACAGGCTCCCAATCAATCAGCCTCAGCATTTT. It codes for CASQDDRLPINQPQHF.

This clonotype was counted ten times or more. The rearrangement links TRBV12-3 or TRBV12-4 to TRBJ2-5; 9 bases are a match to TRBD1. V shed 6 bases, J shed 5 bases, and the junction held 7 bases outside the gene matches. The CDR3 is made up of 14 amino acids. CDR3 amino acids: CASSLTGGRETQYF. The CDR3 DNA reads as TGTGCCAGCAGCCTTACAGGGGGCCGGGAGACCCAGTACTTC.

This clonotype has a handful of counts. This chain uses TRBV6-1 with TRBJ1-2; weak D call: TRBD1 (5 bases). Trimming pared 6 bases from V and 4 bases from J, leaving 15 bases between. In germline, CDR1 is MNHNS, CDR2 SASEGT. The CDR3 has 14 amino acids. Written as DNA, the CDR3 is TGTGCCAGCAGGCCCCGACAGAAGGGCTATGGCTACACCTTC. Encoded protein: CASRPRQKGYGYTF.

This clonotype was seen many times. The chain combines TRBV7-8 with TRBJ2-3; maybe TRBD2 (5 bases). The germline gives CDR1 SGHVS, CDR2 FQNEAQ. V dropped 3 bases and J dropped 2 bases, with 9 bases sitting between them. The CDR3 length is 14 residues. CDR3 in DNA: TGTGCCAGCAGCTTGTTGGAGGCCACAGATACGCAGTATTTT. Protein sequence: CASSLLEATDTQYF.

On this clonotype itself: A read error is possible here, since a much larger clone lies one base away. The rearrangement links TRBV7-2 to TRBJ1-2; perhaps TRBD1 as D (5 bases). The CDR3 consists of 17 residues. V dropped 3 bases and J dropped 2 bases, with 19 bases sitting between them. Germline CDR1 reads SGHTA; CDR2 reads FQGNSA. The CDR3 DNA is TGTGCCAGCAGCTTCCCCCGGACATGGGGCGCAAACTATGGCTACACCTTC. Translation gives CASSFPRTWGANYGYTF.

This chain links TRBV12-3 or TRBV12-4 with TRBJ1-5, with 12 positions matching TRBD1. The CDR3 spans 17 residues. Germline trimming cut 3 bases from V and 3 bases from J; bases unmatched to any gene: 6. CDR3 DNA: TGTGCCAGCAGTTTTGGGACAGGGGGCATTATCAATCAGCCCCAGCATTTT. Residues: CASSFGTGGIINQPQHF.

This chain joins TRBV5-6 and TRBJ2-7; no definite D call. Germline CDR1 is SGHDT and CDR2 is YYEEEE. The V and J ends lost 4 bases and 4 bases respectively, with 12 bases between them. The CDR3 is made up of 13 amino acids. The CDR3 DNA reads as TGTGCCAGCAGCCAACGCCTGGGATACGAGCAGTACGTC. This codes for CASSQRLGYEQYV.

Turning to this clonotype: One base away lies a much larger clone, so this may be a sequencing read error. The genes are TRBV7-2 and TRBJ1-1; a possible D gene is TRBD1 (6 bases). In germline, CDR1 is SGHTA, CDR2 FQGNSA. The CDR3 spans 16 residues. CDR3 residues: CASSPSSGHPNTKAFF. Here the CDR3 DNA reads TGTGCCAGCAGCCCAAGCTCGGGACATCCTAACACTAAAGCTTTCTTT.

The table lists this clonotype with many counts. V gene TRBV7-2 combines with J gene TRBJ2-7; D ambiguous. CDR1 is SGHTA, CDR2 FQGNSA, per germline. The V gene lost 5 bases and the J gene lost 2 bases, with 16 bases spanning the gap. The CDR3 length is 15 residues. CDR3 bases: TGTGCCAGCAGCCTTGAGAAAGAAGTTCCCTACGAGCAGTACGTC. Protein sequence: CASSLEKEVPYEQYV.

The sample holds a few counts of this clonotype. The chain is built from TRBV20-1 and TRBJ2-4; D is undetermined. Trimming left V 4 bases short and J 0 bases short, with 7 bases between. There are 13 residues in the CDR3. CDR1 is DFQATT and CDR2 is SNEGSKA in the germline V gene (reference sequence). The CDR3: CSAKGLAKNIQYF. The CDR3 DNA is TGCAGTGCTAAGGGCCTAGCCAAAAACATTCAGTACTTC.

This rearrangement joins TRBV10-3 to TRBJ2-3; possibly TRBD2 for D (5 bases). V was pared by 6 bases and J by 0 bases, with 13 bases between. The germline V gene encodes CDR1 ENHRY and CDR2 SYGVKD. The CDR3 is 15 amino acids. CDR3 residues: CAIRRRSGSTDTQYF. For the CDR3, the DNA is TGTGCCATCAGAAGAAGGTCGGGGAGCACAGATACGCAGTATTTT.

This clonotype was detected only a few times. In this CDR3 the conserved last residue, phenylalanine or tryptophan, is missing, so a read error is likely. The chain uses TRBV7-6 and TRBJ2-1; a weak D match, TRBD1 (6 bases). Between the trimmed V and J ends, which lost 0 bases and 8 bases, there was a span of 11 bases. In germline, CDR1 is SGHVS, CDR2 FNYEAQ. CDR3 length equals 14 residues. The CDR3 spells CASSLAPRGDEQFS. The CDR3 nucleotides read TGTGCCAGCAGCTTAGCGCCCAGGGGCGATGAGCAGTTCTCC.

The sample holds a few counts of this clonotype. The chain uses TRBV9 and TRBJ1-2, with 7 bases fitting TRBD1. CDR1 and CDR2 from the germline V gene are SGDLS and YYNGEE. The CDR3 totals 15 residues. The ends lost 4 bases at V and 1 base at J; junction bases unmatched: 7. The CDR3: CASSPGQNYNYGYTF. In nucleotides, the CDR3 is TGTGCCAGCAGCCCGGGACAGAACTATAACTATGGCTACACCTTC.

This rearrangement joins TRBV2 to TRBJ2-7; the match to TRBD1 covers 9 bases. This CDR3 has 15 residues. Germline CDR1 SNHLY, CDR2 FYNNEI. Trimming removed 2 bases from V and 5 bases from J; junction bases left unmatched: 7. The CDR3 loop is CASSERTGVYDEQYF. CDR3 nucleotide sequence: TGTGCCAGCAGTGAAAGGACAGGGGTTTACGACGAGCAGTACTTC.

This rearrangement joins TRBV11-3 to TRBJ2-1; tentative D call: TRBD1 (6 bases). Trimming shortened V by 7 bases and J by 4 bases, and 11 bases separated the two germline ends. CDR3 length: 13 amino acids. CDR1 is SGHNT and CDR2 is YENEEA in the germline V gene. The CDR3 here is CASNLRGYNEQFF. In nucleotides, the CDR3 is TGTGCCAGCAACCTAAGGGGGTACAATGAGCAGTTCTTC.

This clonotype came up a few times. The chain is built from TRBV7-8 and TRBJ2-7; the D is unclear. There are 15 residues in the CDR3. Trimming took 1 base from V and 0 from J, leaving 10 bases between them. Germline V gene sequence: CDR1 SGHVS, CDR2 FQNEAQ. The CDR3 reads CASSLEHPSSYEQYF. CDR3 nucleotides: TGTGCCAGCAGCTTAGAACATCCGAGCTCCTACGAGCAGTACTTC.

This clonotype appeared a few times. CDR3: CASSQDWMDRFYEQYF. In nucleotides, the CDR3 is TGTGCCAGCAGCCAAGACTGGATGGACAGATTCTACGAGCAGTACTTC. The chain employs TRBV14 and TRBJ2-7; D is perhaps TRBD1 (6 bases). The CDR3 extends over 16 amino acids. The ends were cut back, 0 bases at V and 3 bases at J, with 15 bases in the middle. Germline CDR1 is SGHDN and CDR2 is FVKESK.

CDR3 region: CASSFSSGREVGEKLFF. The CDR3 DNA sequence: TGTGCCAGCAGTTTCTCCTCCGGCAGGGAGGTTGGAGAAAAACTGTTTTTT. The rearrangement joins TRBV12-3 or TRBV12-4 to TRBJ1-4, with D possibly being TRBD1 (5 bases). The CDR3 totals 17 residues. V lost 3 bases to trimming and J lost 8 bases, with 22 bases between them.

The chain couples TRBV12-3 or TRBV12-4 to TRBJ2-5; no reliable D call. V was cut by 5 bases and J by 3 bases, with 10 bases left in between. This CDR3 is 13 amino acids long. The CDR3 reads CASSRTHEETQYF. CDR3 DNA: TGTGCCAGCAGTCGGACGCATGAAGAGACCCAGTACTTC.

This chain joins TRBV6-6 and TRBJ1-1, with D hard to call. Deletions cut 8 bases from V and 1 base from J, with 11 bases between. The CDR3 runs 13 residues. Germline V gene sequence: CDR1 MNHNY, CDR2 SVGAGI (reference sequence). The CDR3 DNA reads as TGTGCCAGCCTAGGCTCCGGGAACACTGAAGCTTTCTTT. This sequence encodes CASLGSGNTEAFF.

This clonotype was detected only a few times. This chain uses TRBV7-9 with TRBJ1-4; D gene ambiguous. V was clipped by 5 bases and J by 5 bases, with 18 bases between them. Germline loops: CDR1 SEHNR, CDR2 FQNEAQ (reference sequence). This CDR3 spans 16 amino acids. CDR3 bases: TGTGCCAGCAGCCGTACGCGTGGTCCACAGAATGAAAAACTGTTTTTT. It yields the protein CASSRTRGPQNEKLFF. Full variable domain (missing parts from reference TRBV7-9 and TRBJ1-4): DTGVSQNPRHKITKRGQNVTFRCDPISEHNRLYWYRQTLGQGPEFLTYFQNEAQLEKSRLLSDRFSAERPKGSFSTLEIQRTEQGDSAMYLCASSRTRGPQNEKLFFGSGTQLSVL.

The sample holds many counts of this clonotype. The chain has TRBV7-8 and TRBJ2-4; D is possibly TRBD1 (5 bases). CDR3 size: 14 residues. Germline values: CDR1 SGHVS, CDR2 FQNEAQ. V was pared by 2 bases and J by 2 bases, with 7 bases between. Here the CDR3 reads CASSLQGSKNIQYF. CDR3 nucleotide sequence: TGTGCCAGCAGCTTACAGGGCTCCAAAAACATTCAGTACTTC.